This passage covers 9 T cell receptor beta chains from one sample sequenced in a study of T cells expressing NK-cell markers. Reanalyzing the 5' RACE reads, TCRdb keeps one entry per CDR3 protein, without DNA. The table lists under 600,000 distinct CDR3 sequences. Sequenced material: blood T cells: a sorted CD56 or NKG2C T cell subset, CD4+ or CD8+ T cells, or bulk PBMC T cells (not recorded which). The receptors were gathered from a woman aged 45-65 years in good health.

The chain joins TRBV7-3 to TRBJ2-5; the D call of TRBD1 rests on TCRdb alone, since no DNA is present to check it. The CDR3 loop spans 16 amino acids. CDR1 is SGHTA, CDR2 FQGTGA, per germline. The CDR3 protein is CASSPFRDRAQETQYF. Full variable domain (rest looked up from reference TRBV7-3 and TRBJ2-5): GAGVSQTPSNKVTEKGKYVELRCDPISGHTALYWYRQSLGQGPEFLIYFQGTGAADDSGLPNDRFFAVRPEGSVSTLKIQRTERGDSAVYLCASSPFRDRAQETQYFGPGTRLLVL.

V is TRBV18 and J is TRBJ2-3. The CDR3 is 14 residues long. CDR1 is KGHSH, CDR2 LQKENI, per germline. CDR3 amino acids: CASSRAGVRDTQYF.

The chain recombines TRBV7-9 with TRBJ1-1; TCRdb's D call, TRBD1, is unchecked because there is no DNA. CDR1 SEHNR and CDR2 FQNEAQ come from the germline V gene (reference sequence). The CDR3 runs 16 residues. The CDR3 loop reads CASSVGQENWVTEAFF. The full variable domain, in which reference TRBV7-9 and TRBJ1-1 provide the parts outside the CDR3, is DTGVSQNPRHKITKRGQNVTFRCDPISEHNRLYWYRQTLGQGPEFLTYFQNEAQLEKSRLLSDRFSAERPKGSFSTLEIQRTEQGDSAMYLCASSVGQENWVTEAFFGQGTRLTVV.

The chain links TRBV5-1 to TRBJ1-4. The CDR3 spans 16 residues. Germline V gene lookup returns CDR1 SGHRS and CDR2 YFSETQ. The CDR3 protein is CASSGTRGTTNEKLFF.

V usage is TRBV12-3 or TRBV12-4 and J usage is TRBJ2-3; TCRdb picks TRBD1, but there is no DNA to check that call. This CDR3 spans 15 amino acids. The CDR3 here is CASSPRGLAGLTQYF.

The CDR3 here is CSASQGLVGQFF. The rearrangement links TRBV20-1 to TRBJ2-1; the D gene TCRdb calls, TRBD1, cannot be checked with no DNA. The CDR3 contains 12 residues. CDR1 and CDR2 from the germline V gene are DFQATT and SNEGSKA (reference sequence).

This rearrangement joins TRBV7-9 to TRBJ1-1; no DNA is available, so the TRBD1 call from TCRdb remains unchecked. From germline, CDR1 is SEHNR and CDR2 FQNEAQ (reference sequence). The CDR3 sequence is 12 residues long. The CDR3: CASSQGGTEAFF.

The rearrangement links TRBV6-5 to TRBJ2-5; TCRdb's D call, TRBD2, is unchecked because there is no DNA. Germline V gene data show CDR1 as MNHEY and CDR2 as SVGAGI. CDR3 length: 14 residues. This chain's CDR3 is CASSSTSPQETQYF.

The rearrangement links TRBV19 to TRBJ2-7; TCRdb returns TRBD1, unconfirmable since there is no DNA. This CDR3 contains 12 residues. Germline V lookup: CDR1 LNHDA, CDR2 SQIVND (reference sequence). CDR3 region: CASSIPGAEQYF.